The 13 T cell receptor beta chains given below trace back to one sample, sequenced in a study of blood T cells in healthy people across ages. Through a sample-barcoded 5' primer and a J-beta primer mix, a second PCR was run for roughly 7 to 12 cycles. TCRdb reanalysed the 5' RACE reads using MiXCR and keeps one entry per CDR3 protein. The sample contains hundreds of thousands of distinct CDR3 sequences, 52% of which appear only once. The sample taken for sequencing was blood. The receptors come from an elderly woman in good health.

Concerning this clonotype: Given a much more abundant clone one base away, this may be a read error. This chain uses TRBV7-2 with TRBJ2-5, with a weak D call TRBD1 (5 bases). V gave up 5 bases and J gave up 0 bases, with 10 bases separating them. The CDR3 has 14 residues. Germline-derived CDR1 and CDR2 are SGHTA and FQGNSA. In nucleotides, the CDR3 is TGTGCCAGCAGCGTGGGGCAACACCAAGAGACCCAGTACTTC. Translated, it gives CASSVGQHQETQYF.

The chain has TRBV18 and TRBJ2-4; 11 bases agree with TRBD2. The CDR3 is 14 amino acids. Germline CDR1 is KGHSH and CDR2 is LQKENI. V lost 6 bases, J lost 7 bases, and 5 bases stayed unmatched. As DNA, the CDR3 is TGTGCCAGCTCCGAGACTAGCGGGGAGAACATTCAGTACTTC. Translated, it gives CASSETSGENIQYF.

J is TRBJ1-5 and V is TRBV28, with 7 bases fitting TRBD1. V lost 3 bases to trimming and J lost 2 bases; unmatched junction nucleotides: 4. The V gene's germline CDR1 is MDHEN and CDR2 SYDVKM. The CDR3 contains 15 residues. The CDR3: CASSFRTGGNQPQHF. CDR3 coding DNA: TGTGCCAGCAGTTTCCGTACAGGGGGCAATCAGCCCCAGCATTTT. The full variable domain, in which reference TRBV28 and TRBJ1-5 provide the parts outside the CDR3, is DVKVTQSSRYLVKRTGEKVFLECVQDMDHENMFWYRQDPGLGLRLIYFSYDVKMKEKGDIPEGYSVSREKKERFSLILESASTNQTSMYLCASSFRTGGNQPQHFGDGTRLSIL.

Comments on this clonotype: Being one base from a much bigger clone, this may be a read error. The genes are TRBV30 and TRBJ2-7; 7 nucleotides line up with TRBD2. The V gene's germline CDR1 is GTSNPN and CDR2 SVGIG (reference sequence). CDR3 length: 12 amino acids. The trim removed 5 bases at V and 12 bases at J, leaving 13 bases unmatched. The CDR3 DNA sequence: TGTGCCTGGGGACTAGGCCAAGAGACCCGGTACTTC. Its protein is CAWGLGQETRYF.

This clonotype was detected many times. The chain links TRBV7-2 to TRBJ2-3, with 14 nucleotides matching TRBD2. V lost 2 bases and J lost 1; bases outside the gene matches: 8. This CDR3 region has 19 residues. Looked up from germline, CDR1 is SGHTA and CDR2 is FQGNSA. CDR3 bases: TGTGCCAGCAGCTTAAACGCCGGGACTAGCGGGGGTCGCACAGATACGCAGTATTTT. Its translation is CASSLNAGTSGGRTDTQYF.

Note on this clonotype: A read error is possible here, since a much larger clone lies one base away. This rearrangement joins TRBV15 to TRBJ2-3, with a tentative D call TRBD2 (5 bases). The germline gives CDR1 LNHNV, CDR2 YYDKDF (reference sequence). The CDR3 covers 14 residues. Trimming removed 5 bases at V and 2 bases at J, with 11 bases between. CDR3: CATSGGLFTDTQYF. The CDR3 DNA follows: TGTGCCACCAGCGGAGGACTTTTCACAGATACGCAGTATTTT. The variable domain in full, with the rest retrieved from reference TRBV15 and TRBJ2-3, is DAMVIQNPRYQVTQFGKPVTLSCSQTLNHNVMYWYQQKSSQAPKLLFHYYDKDFNNEADTPDNFQSRRPNTSFCFLDIRSPGLGDTAMYLCATSGGLFTDTQYFGPGTRLTVL.

Ten or more counts support this clonotype. The chain has TRBV29-1 and TRBJ2-1; 8 bases line up with TRBD2. The CDR3 has 16 amino acids. The germline V gene encodes CDR1 SQVTM and CDR2 ANQGSEA. With 0 bases clipped from V and 2 bases from J, the junction kept 6 bases outside the gene matches. The CDR3 DNA reads TGCAGCGTTGAAGAGGGTAGCGGGAACACCTACAATGAGCAGTTCTTC. Residues: CSVEEGSGNTYNEQFF.

There are many counts of this clonotype. Given a much more abundant clone one base away, this may be a read error. This chain joins TRBV5-1 and TRBJ2-7; no definite D call. The CDR3 sequence is 11 residues long. V shed 0 bases and J shed 7 bases, with 5 bases lying between them. Per germline, CDR1 SGHRS and CDR2 YFSETQ. CDR3 in amino acids: CASSLENEQYF. CDR3 DNA: TGCGCCAGCAGCTTGGAAAATGAGCAGTACTTC.

About this clonotype itself: One junction end disagrees with the germline gene, perhaps due to a read error. V is TRBV28 and J is TRBJ2-1, with 8 positions matching TRBD2. The length of the CDR3 is 17 residues. Germline-derived CDR1 and CDR2 are MDHEN and SYDVKM. The CDR3 DNA reads TGCGCCACCGGCCAGAGCGGGAGATCCTCCATAATCGGTGAGCAGTTCTTC. It yields the protein CATGQSGRSSIIGEQFF.

The J gene is TRBJ2-5, the V gene TRBV3-1, with D perhaps TRBD2 (6 bases). The germline gives CDR1 LGHDT, CDR2 YNNKEL (reference sequence). V lost 0 bases, J lost 4 bases, and 15 bases lay in between. The CDR3 runs 16 residues. This CDR3 reads CASSQEGGSLLETQYF. The CDR3 region has the DNA TGTGCCAGCAGCCAAGAGGGGGGAAGTTTATTAGAGACCCAGTACTTC.

In this sample, this clonotype turned up a few times. The rearrangement uses TRBV15 and TRBJ1-3; D perhaps matches TRBD1 (6 bases). CDR3 length equals 13 residues. Between the trimmed V and J ends, which lost 5 bases and 2 bases, there was a span of 7 bases. Germline V gives CDR1 LNHNV, CDR2 YYDKDF (reference sequence). The CDR3, as DNA: TGTGCCACCAGCGGGACAACTGGAAACACCATATATTTT. Its translation is CATSGTTGNTIYF. The full variable domain, rest sourced from reference TRBV15 and TRBJ1-3, is DAMVIQNPRYQVTQFGKPVTLSCSQTLNHNVMYWYQQKSSQAPKLLFHYYDKDFNNEADTPDNFQSRRPNTSFCFLDIRSPGLGDTAMYLCATSGTTGNTIYFGEGSWLTVV.

Regarding this clonotype: The junction differs from germline at one of its ends, possibly a read error. The V call is TRBV27, the J call TRBJ2-1; no clear D. CDR3 length: 15 residues. Per the germline V gene, CDR1 is MNHEY and CDR2 is SMNVEV (reference sequence). CDR3 in DNA: TGTTCCAGCAGTTTAAGAGCAGGCCCCTACAATGAGCAGTTCTTC. Translating gives CSSSLRAGPYNEQFF.

The V gene is TRBV3-1, the J gene TRBJ2-4; D possibly corresponds to TRBD2 (6 bases). Trimming removed 0 bases at V and 8 bases at J, with 8 bases between. The CDR3 has 13 amino acids. CDR1 is LGHDT, CDR2 YNNKEL, per germline (reference sequence). The CDR3 DNA reads TGTGCCAGCAGCCAAGACAGGGAGGACATTCAGTACTTC. This sequence encodes CASSQDREDIQYF.